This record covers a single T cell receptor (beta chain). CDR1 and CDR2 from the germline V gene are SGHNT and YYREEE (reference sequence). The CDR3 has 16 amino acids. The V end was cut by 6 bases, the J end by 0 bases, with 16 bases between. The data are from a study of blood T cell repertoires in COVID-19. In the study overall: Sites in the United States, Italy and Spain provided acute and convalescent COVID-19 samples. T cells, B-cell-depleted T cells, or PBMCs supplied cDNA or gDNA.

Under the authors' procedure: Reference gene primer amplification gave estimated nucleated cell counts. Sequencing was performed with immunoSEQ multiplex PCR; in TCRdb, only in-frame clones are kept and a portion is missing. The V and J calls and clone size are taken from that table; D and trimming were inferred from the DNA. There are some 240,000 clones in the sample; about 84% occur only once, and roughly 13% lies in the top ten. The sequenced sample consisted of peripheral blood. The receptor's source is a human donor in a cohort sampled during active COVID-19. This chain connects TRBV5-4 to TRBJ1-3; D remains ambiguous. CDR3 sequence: CASTTGIGNSGNTIYF. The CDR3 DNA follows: TGTGCCAGCACCACGGGTATAGGAAACTCTGGAAACACCATATATTTT.